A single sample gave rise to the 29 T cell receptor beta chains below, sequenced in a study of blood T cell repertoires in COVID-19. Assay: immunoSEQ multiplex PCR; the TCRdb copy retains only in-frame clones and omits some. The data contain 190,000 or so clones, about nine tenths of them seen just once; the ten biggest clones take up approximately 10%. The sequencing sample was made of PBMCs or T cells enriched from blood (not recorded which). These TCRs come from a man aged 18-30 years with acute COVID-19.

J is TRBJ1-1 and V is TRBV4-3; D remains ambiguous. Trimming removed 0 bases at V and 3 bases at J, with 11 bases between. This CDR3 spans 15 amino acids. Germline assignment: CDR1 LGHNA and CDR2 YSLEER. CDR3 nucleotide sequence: TGCGCCAGCAGCCAAGATCCGCTAGAGGACACTGAAGCTTTCTTT. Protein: CASSQDPLEDTEAFF.

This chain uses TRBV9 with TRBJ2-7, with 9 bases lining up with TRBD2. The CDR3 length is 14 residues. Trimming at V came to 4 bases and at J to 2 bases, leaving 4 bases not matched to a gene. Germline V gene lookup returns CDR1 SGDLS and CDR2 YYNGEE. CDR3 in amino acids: CASSLGLATYEQYF. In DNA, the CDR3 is TGTGCCAGCAGCCTCGGACTAGCGACCTACGAGCAGTACTTC.

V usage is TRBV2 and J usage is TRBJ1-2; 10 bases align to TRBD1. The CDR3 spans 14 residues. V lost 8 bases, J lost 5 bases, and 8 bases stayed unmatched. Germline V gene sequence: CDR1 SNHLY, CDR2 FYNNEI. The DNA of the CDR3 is TGTGCCAGCCCCCCGGGACAGGGGAATTATGGCTACACCTTC. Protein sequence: CASPPGQGNYGYTF.

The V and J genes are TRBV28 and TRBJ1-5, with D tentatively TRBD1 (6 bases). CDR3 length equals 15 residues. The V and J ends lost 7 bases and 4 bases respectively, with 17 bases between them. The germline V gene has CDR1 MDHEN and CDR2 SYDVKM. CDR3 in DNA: TGTGCCAGCAATGGGGACACCCTTGAGAATCAGCCCCAGCATTTT. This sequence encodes CASNGDTLENQPQHF.

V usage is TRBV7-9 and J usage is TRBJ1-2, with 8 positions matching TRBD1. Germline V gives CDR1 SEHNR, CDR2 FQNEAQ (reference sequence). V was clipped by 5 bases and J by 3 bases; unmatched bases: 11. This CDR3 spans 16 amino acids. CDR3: CASSPARQGAYYGYTF. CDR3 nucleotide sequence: TGTGCCAGCAGCCCTGCGCGGCAGGGGGCTTACTATGGCTACACCTTC.

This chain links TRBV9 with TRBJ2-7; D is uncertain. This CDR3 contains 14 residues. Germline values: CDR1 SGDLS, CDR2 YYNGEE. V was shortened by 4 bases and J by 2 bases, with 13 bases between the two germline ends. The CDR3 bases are TGTGCCAGCAGCCCAGTAGCAGAAGCCTACGAGCAGTACTTC. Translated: CASSPVAEAYEQYF.

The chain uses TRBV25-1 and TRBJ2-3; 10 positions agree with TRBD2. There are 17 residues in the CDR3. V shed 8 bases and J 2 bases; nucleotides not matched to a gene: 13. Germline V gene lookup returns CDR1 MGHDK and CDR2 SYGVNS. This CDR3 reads CASHAARAGGDTDTQYF. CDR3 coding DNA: TGTGCCAGCCACGCCGCCCGAGCGGGAGGGGACACAGATACGCAGTATTTT. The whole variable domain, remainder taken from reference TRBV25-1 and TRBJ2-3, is EADIYQTPRYLVIGTGKKITLECSQTMGHDKMYWYQQDPGMELHLIHYSYGVNSTEKGDLSSESTVSRIRTEHFPLTLESARPSHTSQYLCASHAARAGGDTDTQYFGPGTRLTVL.

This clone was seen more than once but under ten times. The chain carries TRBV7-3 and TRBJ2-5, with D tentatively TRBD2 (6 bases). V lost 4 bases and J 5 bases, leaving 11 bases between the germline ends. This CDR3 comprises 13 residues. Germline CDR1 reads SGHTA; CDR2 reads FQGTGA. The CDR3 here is CASSSAGSETQYF. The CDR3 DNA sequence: TGTGCCAGCAGCTCCGCGGGGTCCGAGACCCAGTACTTC. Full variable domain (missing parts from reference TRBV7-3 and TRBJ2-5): GAGVSQTPSNKVTEKGKYVELRCDPISGHTALYWYRQSLGQGPEFLIYFQGTGAADDSGLPNDRFFAVRPEGSVSTLKIQRTERGDSAVYLCASSSAGSETQYFGPGTRLLVL.

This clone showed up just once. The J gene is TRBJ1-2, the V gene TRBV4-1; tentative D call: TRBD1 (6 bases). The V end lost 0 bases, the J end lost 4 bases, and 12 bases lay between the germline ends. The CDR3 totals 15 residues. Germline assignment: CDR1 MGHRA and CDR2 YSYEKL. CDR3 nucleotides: TGCGCCAGCAGCCAAGATCCAGGGGCAACCTATGGCTACACCTTC. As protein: CASSQDPGATYGYTF.

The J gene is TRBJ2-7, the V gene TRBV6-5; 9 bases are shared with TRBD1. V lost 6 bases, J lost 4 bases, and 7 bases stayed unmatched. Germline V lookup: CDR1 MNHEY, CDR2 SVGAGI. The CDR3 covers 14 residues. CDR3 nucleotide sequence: TGTGCCAGCAGCCTCACAGGGGGCGAATACGAGCAGTACTTC. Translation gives CASSLTGGEYEQYF.

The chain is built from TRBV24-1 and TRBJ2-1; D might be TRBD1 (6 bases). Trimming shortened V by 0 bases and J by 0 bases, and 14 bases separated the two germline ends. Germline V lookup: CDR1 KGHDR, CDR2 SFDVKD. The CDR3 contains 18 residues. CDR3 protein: CATSDLPAQGGSYNEQFF. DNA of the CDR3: TGTGCCACCAGTGATTTGCCTGCACAGGGTGGCTCCTACAATGAGCAGTTCTTC.

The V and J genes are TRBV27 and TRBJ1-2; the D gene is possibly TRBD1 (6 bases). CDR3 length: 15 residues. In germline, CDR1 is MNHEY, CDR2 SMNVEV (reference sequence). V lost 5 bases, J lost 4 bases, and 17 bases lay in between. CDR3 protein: CASSAQQGMGYGYTF. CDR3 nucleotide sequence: TGTGCCAGCAGTGCCCAACAGGGCATGGGCTATGGCTACACCTTC.

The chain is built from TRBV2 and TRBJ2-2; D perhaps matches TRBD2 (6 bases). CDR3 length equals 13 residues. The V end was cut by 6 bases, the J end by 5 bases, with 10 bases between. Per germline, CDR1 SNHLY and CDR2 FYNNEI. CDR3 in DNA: TGTGCCAGCAGCCCGGCGGGGACCGGGGAGCTGTTTTTT. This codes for CASSPAGTGELFF.

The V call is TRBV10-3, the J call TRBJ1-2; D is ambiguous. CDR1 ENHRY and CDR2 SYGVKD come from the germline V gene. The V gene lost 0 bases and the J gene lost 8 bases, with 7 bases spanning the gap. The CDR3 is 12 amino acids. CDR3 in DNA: TGTGCCATCAGTGAGTCGACTCGCGGCTACACCTTC. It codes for CAISESTRGYTF.

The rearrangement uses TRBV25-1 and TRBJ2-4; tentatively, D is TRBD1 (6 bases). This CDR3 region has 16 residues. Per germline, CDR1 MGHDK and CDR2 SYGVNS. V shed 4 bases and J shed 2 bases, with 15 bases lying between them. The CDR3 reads CASSALRGRTKNIQYF. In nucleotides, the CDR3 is TGTGCCAGCAGTGCCCTCAGGGGAAGAACCAAAAACATTCAGTACTTC.

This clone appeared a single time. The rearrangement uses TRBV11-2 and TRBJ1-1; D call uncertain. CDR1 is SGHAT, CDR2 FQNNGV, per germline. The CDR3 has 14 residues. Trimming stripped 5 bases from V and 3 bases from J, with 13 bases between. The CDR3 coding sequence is TGTGCCAGCAGCCCCCTCGGGTGGGACACTGAAGCTTTCTTT. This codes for CASSPLGWDTEAFF.

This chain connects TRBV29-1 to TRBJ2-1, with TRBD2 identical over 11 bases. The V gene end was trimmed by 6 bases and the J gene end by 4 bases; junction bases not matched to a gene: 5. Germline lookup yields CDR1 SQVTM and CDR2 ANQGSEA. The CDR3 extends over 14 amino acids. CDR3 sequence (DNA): TGCAGCGTGGGGGGGACTAGCGGATACAATGAGCAGTTCTTC. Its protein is CSVGGTSGYNEQFF.

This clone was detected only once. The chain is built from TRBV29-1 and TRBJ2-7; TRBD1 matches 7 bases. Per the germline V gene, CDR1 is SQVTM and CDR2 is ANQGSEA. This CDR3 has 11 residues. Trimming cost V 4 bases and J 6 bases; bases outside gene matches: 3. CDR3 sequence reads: CSVGTGIEQYF. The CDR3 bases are TGCAGCGTTGGGACAGGTATCGAGCAGTACTTC.

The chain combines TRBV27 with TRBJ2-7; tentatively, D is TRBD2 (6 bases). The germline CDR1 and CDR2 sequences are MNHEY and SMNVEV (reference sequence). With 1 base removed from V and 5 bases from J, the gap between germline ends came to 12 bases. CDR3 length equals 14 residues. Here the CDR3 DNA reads TGTGCCAGCAGTTTATACGGGAGTTCCCACGAGCAGTACTTC. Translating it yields CASSLYGSSHEQYF.

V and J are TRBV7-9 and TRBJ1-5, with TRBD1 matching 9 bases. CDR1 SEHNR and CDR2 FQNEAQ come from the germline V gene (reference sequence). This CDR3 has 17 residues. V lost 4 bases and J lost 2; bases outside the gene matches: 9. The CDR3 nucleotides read TGTGCCAGCAGCTCTGGACAGGGGCTGGGGGGCAATCAGCCCCAGCATTTT. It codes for CASSSGQGLGGNQPQHF.

Here the CDR3 DNA reads TGTGCCACCAGTGATTCCGTGGGGACAGGCTCCTACGAGCAGTACTTC. Translation: CATSDSVGTGSYEQYF. J is TRBJ2-7 and V is TRBV24-1; 8 bases match TRBD1. Germline V gene sequence: CDR1 KGHDR, CDR2 SFDVKD. Trimming took 2 bases from V and 0 from J; bases not matched to a gene: 5. CDR3 length equals 16 residues.

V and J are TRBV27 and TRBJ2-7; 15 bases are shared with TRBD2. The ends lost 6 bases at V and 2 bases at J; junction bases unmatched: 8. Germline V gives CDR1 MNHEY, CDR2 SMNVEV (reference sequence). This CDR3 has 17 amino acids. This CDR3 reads CASRTGTSGRPPYEQYF. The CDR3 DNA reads TGTGCCAGCAGGACCGGGACTAGCGGGAGGCCTCCCTACGAGCAGTACTTC.

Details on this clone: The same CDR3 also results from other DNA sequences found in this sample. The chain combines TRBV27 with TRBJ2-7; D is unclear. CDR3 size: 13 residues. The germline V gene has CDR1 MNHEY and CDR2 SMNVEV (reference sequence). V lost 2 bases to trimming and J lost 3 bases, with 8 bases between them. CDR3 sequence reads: CASSLGGSYEQYF. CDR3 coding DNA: TGTGCCAGCAGTTTAGGTGGTAGCTACGAGCAGTACTTC.

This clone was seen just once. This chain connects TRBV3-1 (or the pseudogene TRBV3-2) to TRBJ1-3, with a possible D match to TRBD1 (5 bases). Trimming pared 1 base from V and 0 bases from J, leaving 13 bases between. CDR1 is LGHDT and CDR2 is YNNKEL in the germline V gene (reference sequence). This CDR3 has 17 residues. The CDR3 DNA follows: TGTGCCAGCAGCCAAGGCTACGACAGTAGCTCTGGAAACACCATATATTTT. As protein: CASSQGYDSSSGNTIYF.

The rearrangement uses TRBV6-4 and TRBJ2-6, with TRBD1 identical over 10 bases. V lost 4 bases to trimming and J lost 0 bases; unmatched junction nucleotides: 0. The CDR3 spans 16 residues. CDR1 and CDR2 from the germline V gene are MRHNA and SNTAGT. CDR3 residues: CASSGTGGSGANVLTF. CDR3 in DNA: TGTGCCAGCAGTGGGACAGGGGGCTCTGGGGCCAACGTCCTGACTTTC.

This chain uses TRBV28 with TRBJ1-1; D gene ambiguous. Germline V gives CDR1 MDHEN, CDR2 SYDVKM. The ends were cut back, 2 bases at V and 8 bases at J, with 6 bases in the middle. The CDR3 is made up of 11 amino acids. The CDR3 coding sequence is TGTGCCAGCAGTTTAGAGGCGGAAGCTTTCTTT. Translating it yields CASSLEAEAFF.

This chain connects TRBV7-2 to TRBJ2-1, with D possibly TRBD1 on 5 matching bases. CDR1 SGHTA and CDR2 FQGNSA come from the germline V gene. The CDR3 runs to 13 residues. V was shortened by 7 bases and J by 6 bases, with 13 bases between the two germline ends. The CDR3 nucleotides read TGTGCCAGCACCCCCGACAGATTCAATGAGCAGTTCTTC. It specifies CASTPDRFNEQFF.

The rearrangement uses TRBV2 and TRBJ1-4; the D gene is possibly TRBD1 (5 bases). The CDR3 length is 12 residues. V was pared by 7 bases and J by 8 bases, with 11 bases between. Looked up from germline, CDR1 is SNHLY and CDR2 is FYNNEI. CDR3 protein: CASNDQGEKLFF. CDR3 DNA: TGTGCCAGCAATGACCAGGGAGAAAAACTGTTTTTT.

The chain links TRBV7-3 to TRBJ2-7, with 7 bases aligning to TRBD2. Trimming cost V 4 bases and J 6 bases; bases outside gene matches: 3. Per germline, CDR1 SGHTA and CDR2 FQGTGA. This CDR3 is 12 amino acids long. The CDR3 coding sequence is TGTGCCAGCAGCTCCCAGCGGGGCGAGCAGTACTTC. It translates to CASSSQRGEQYF. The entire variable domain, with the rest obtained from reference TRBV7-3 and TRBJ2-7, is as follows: GAGVSQTPSNKVTEKGKYVELRCDPISGHTALYWYRQSLGQGPEFLIYFQGTGAADDSGLPNDRFFAVRPEGSVSTLKIQRTERGDSAVYLCASSSQRGEQYFGPGTRLTVT.